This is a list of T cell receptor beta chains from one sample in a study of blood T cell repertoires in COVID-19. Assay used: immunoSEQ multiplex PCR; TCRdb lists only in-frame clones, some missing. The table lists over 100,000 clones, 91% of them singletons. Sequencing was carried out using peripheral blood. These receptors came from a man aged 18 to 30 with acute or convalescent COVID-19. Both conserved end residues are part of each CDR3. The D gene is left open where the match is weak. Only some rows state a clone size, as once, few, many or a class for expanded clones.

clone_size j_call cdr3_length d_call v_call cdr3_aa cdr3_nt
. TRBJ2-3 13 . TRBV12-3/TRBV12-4 CASSSRPADTQYF TGTGCCAGCAGTTCTAGACCGGCAGATACGCAGTATTTT
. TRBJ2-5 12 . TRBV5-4 CASSFFQETQYF TGTGCCAGCAGCTTCTTCCAAGAGACCCAGTACTTC
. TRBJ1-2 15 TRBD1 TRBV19 CASSITGGLGYGYTF TGTGCCAGTAGTATTACAGGGGGCCTTGGCTATGGCTACACCTTC
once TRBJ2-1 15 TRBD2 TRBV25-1 CASSPSGSRSGEQFF TGTGCCAGCAGCCCGAGCGGGAGTAGGTCAGGTGAGCAGTTCTTC
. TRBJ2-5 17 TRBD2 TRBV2 CASSENLAGGPGETQYF TGTGCCAGCAGTGAAAATCTAGCGGGAGGGCCTGGGGAGACCCAGTACTTC
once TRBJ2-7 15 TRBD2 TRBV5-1 CASSLVTGSGGPPYF TGCGCCAGCAGCTTGGTGACCGGGAGCGGGGGGCCGCCGTACTTC
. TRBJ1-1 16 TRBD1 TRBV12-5 CASGLDRGVTNWEAFF TGTGCTAGTGGTTTAGACAGGGGGGTGACGAACTGGGAAGCTTTCTTT
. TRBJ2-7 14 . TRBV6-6 CASTTPETRDEQYF TGTGCCAGCACCACCCCTGAGACCCGGGACGAGCAGTACTTC
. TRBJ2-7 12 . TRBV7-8 CATHRVSYEQYF TGTGCCACCCACAGGGTCTCCTACGAGCAGTACTTC
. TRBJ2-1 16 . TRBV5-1 CASSLVGASSYNEQFF TGCGCCAGCAGCTTGGTTGGGGCGAGCTCCTACAATGAGCAGTTCTTC
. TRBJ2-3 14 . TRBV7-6 CASSLGGRSDTQYF TGTGCCAGCAGCTTAGGTGGGAGGTCAGATACGCAGTATTTT
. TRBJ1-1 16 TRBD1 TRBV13 CASSLGTGTGKTEAFF TGTGCCAGCAGCTTGGGGACAGGGACTGGGAAGACTGAAGCTTTCTTT
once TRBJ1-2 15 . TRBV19 CASSMGRDRSYGYTF TGTGCCAGTAGTATGGGACGAGACAGGAGCTATGGCTACACCTTC
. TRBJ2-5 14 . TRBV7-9 CASSLGGGMETQYF TGTGCCAGCAGCTTAGGAGGGGGAATGGAGACCCAGTACTTC
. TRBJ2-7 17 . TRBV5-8 CASSPSTWETSSYEQYF TGTGCCAGCAGCCCTAGTACCTGGGAAACTAGCTCCTACGAGCAGTACTTC
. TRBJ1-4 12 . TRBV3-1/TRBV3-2 CASRQGGEKLFF TGTGCCAGCAGACAGGGTGGTGAAAAACTGTTTTTT
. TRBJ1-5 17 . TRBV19 CASSTGDRGLGNQPQHF TGTGCCAGTAGTACAGGGGACCGGGGATTGGGCAATCAGCCCCAGCATTTT
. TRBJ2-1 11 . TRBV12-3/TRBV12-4 CASSLRNEQFF TGTGCCAGCAGTTTACGCAATGAGCAGTTCTTC
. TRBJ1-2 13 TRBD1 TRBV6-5 CASSSRGTYGYTF TGTGCCAGCAGTTCCAGGGGGACCTATGGCTACACCTTC
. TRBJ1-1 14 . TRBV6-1 CASSEIRGGPEAFF TGTGCCAGCAGTGAAATAAGAGGGGGTCCTGAAGCTTTCTTT
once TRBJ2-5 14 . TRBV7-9 CASIPDRAQETQYF TGTGCCAGCATCCCGGACAGAGCACAAGAGACCCAGTACTTC
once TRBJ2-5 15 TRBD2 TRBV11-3 CASSLESGEGETQYF TGTGCCAGCAGCTTAGAAAGCGGGGAGGGAGAGACCCAGTACTTC
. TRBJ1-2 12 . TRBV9 CASSDLKYGYTF TGTGCCAGCAGCGATCTTAAATATGGCTACACCTTC
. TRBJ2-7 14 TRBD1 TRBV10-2 CASSTPGTAYEQYF TGCGCCAGCAGTACTCCGGGGACAGCTTACGAGCAGTACTTC
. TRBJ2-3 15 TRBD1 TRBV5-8 CASSLLGTGMDTQYF TGTGCCAGCAGCTTATTAGGGACAGGGATGGATACGCAGTATTTT
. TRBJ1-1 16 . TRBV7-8 CASSLGRAGMNTEAFF TGTGCCAGCAGCTTAGGGCGGGCGGGAATGAACACTGAAGCTTTCTTT
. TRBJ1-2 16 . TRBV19 CASSISLGREFWGYTF TGTGCCAGTAGTATAAGTCTCGGTCGAGAATTTTGGGGCTACACCTTC
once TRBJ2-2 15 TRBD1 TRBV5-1 CASSLGTGGTGELFF TGCGCCAGCAGCTTAGGGACAGGGGGCACCGGGGAGCTGTTTTTT
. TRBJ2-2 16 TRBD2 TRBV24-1 CATSDPREWGTGELFF TGTGCCACCAGTGATCCGCGGGAGTGGGGCACCGGGGAGCTGTTTTTT
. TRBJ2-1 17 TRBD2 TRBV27 CASSLGTSGISYNEQFF TGTGCCAGCAGTTTAGGGACTAGCGGGATCTCCTACAATGAGCAGTTCTTC
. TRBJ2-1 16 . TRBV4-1 CASSQAFGRGRNEQFF TGCGCCAGCAGCCAAGCATTCGGGAGGGGGCGCAATGAGCAGTTCTTC
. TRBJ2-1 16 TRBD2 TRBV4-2 CASSKRLAGAYNEQFF TGTGCCAGCAGCAAACGACTAGCGGGAGCGTACAATGAGCAGTTCTTC
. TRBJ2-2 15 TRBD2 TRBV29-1 CSVDGLAGKTGELFF TGCAGCGTTGACGGACTAGCGGGAAAGACCGGGGAGCTGTTTTTT
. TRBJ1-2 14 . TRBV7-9 CASSPEQPGGSYTF TGTGCCAGCAGCCCGGAACAGCCTGGGGGGAGCTACACCTTC
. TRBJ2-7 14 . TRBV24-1 CATSEFAGTYEQYF TGTGCCACCAGTGAGTTTGCCGGGACCTACGAGCAGTACTTC
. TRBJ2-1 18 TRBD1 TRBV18 CASSLKGQGAPPYNEQFF TGTGCCAGCTCACTGAAAGGGCAGGGGGCACCCCCGTACAATGAGCAGTTCTTC
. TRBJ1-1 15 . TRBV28 CASSFPTNMNTEAFF TGTGCCAGCAGTTTCCCCACTAACATGAACACTGAAGCTTTCTTT
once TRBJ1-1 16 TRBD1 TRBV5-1 CASSLETGSRDTEAFF TGCGCCAGCAGCTTGGAGACAGGGAGTAGGGACACTGAAGCTTTCTTT
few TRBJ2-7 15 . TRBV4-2 CASSRNTGGGYEQYF TGTGCCAGCAGCCGTAATACAGGGGGGGGCTACGAGCAGTACTTC
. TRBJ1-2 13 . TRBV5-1 CASSWQTGDGYTF TGCGCCAGCAGCTGGCAAACGGGGGACGGCTACACCTTC
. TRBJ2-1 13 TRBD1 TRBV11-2 CASSLRGRNEQFF TGTGCCAGCAGCCTCAGGGGGCGCAATGAGCAGTTCTTC
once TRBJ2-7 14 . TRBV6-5 CASRGLFDSYEQYF TGTGCCAGCAGGGGACTCTTCGACTCCTACGAGCAGTACTTC
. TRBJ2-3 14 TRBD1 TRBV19 CASSWGTATDTQYF TGTGCCAGTAGTTGGGGGACAGCCACAGATACGCAGTATTTT
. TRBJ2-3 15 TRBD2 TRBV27 CASRLAGAPTDTQYF TGTGCCAGCAGGTTAGCGGGAGCTCCCACAGATACGCAGTATTTT
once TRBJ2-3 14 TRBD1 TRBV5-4 CASSIQGLADTQYF TGTGCCAGCAGTATACAGGGGCTGGCGGATACGCAGTATTTT
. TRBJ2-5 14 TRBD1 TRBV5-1 CASSLGQGQETQYF TGCGCCAGCAGCTTAGGACAGGGGCAAGAGACCCAGTACTTC
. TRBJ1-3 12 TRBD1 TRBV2 CAARQGPNTIYF TGTGCCGCACGACAGGGGCCCAACACCATATATTTT
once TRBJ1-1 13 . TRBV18 CASSTGMNTEAFF TGTGCCAGCTCAACAGGGATGAACACTGAAGCTTTCTTT
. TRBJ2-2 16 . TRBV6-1 CASSEDSHGRTGELFF TGTGCCAGCAGTGAAGATTCCCATGGGAGGACCGGGGAGCTGTTTTTT
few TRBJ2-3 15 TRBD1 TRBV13 CASSLGTGLTDTQYF TGTGCCAGCAGCTTAGGGACAGGGCTCACAGATACGCAGTATTTT
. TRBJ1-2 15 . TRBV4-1 CASSHSEVGDYGYTF TGCGCCAGCAGCCATTCTGAGGTAGGGGACTATGGCTACACCTTC
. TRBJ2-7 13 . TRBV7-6 CASSSTGTGEQYF TGTGCCAGCAGCTCAACAGGGACGGGGGAGCAGTACTTC
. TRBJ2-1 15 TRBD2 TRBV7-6 CASSYDSGGNNEQFF TGTGCCAGCAGCTACGATAGCGGGGGTAACAATGAGCAGTTCTTC
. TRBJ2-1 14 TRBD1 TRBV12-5 CASALQGFYNEQFF TGTGCTAGTGCTTTACAGGGGTTCTACAATGAGCAGTTCTTC
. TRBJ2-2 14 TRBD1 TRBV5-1 CASYPGQVTGELFF TGCGCCAGCTATCCGGGACAGGTTACCGGGGAGCTGTTTTTT
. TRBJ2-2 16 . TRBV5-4 CASSFGGAGRTGELFF TGTGCCAGCAGCTTTGGGGGCGCAGGCCGCACCGGGGAGCTGTTTTTT
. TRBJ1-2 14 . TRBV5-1 CASSLGQINYGYTF TGCGCCAGCAGCTTGGGGCAGATTAACTATGGCTACACCTTC
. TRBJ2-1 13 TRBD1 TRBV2 CASSTGQGNEQFF TGTGCCAGCAGTACGGGACAGGGCAATGAGCAGTTCTTC